Listed here is a single TCR beta chain. This sample is part of a study of blood T cell repertoires in COVID-19. The repertoire was sequenced with immunoSEQ multiplex PCR; TCRdb's copy has only in-frame clones and lacks some. The top ten clones hold 1.5% to 2% of a sample with fewer than 350,000 clones, 85% of them seen once. The receptor's source is a woman aged 25 to 39 who had been exposed to COVID-19. The sequenced sample was PBMCs or T cells enriched from blood (not recorded which).

The CDR3 coding sequence is TGTGCCAGCAGCCAAGGGACAGGGGGCTTCGGCGGCTACACCTTC. This translates into CASSQGTGGFGGYTF. V usage is TRBV3-1 (or the pseudogene TRBV3-2) and J usage is TRBJ1-2, with 11 bases identical to TRBD1. The germline V gene has CDR1 LGHDT and CDR2 YNNKEL (reference sequence). Trimming took 1 base from V and 8 from J; bases not matched to a gene: 6. This CDR3 is built from 15 residues.